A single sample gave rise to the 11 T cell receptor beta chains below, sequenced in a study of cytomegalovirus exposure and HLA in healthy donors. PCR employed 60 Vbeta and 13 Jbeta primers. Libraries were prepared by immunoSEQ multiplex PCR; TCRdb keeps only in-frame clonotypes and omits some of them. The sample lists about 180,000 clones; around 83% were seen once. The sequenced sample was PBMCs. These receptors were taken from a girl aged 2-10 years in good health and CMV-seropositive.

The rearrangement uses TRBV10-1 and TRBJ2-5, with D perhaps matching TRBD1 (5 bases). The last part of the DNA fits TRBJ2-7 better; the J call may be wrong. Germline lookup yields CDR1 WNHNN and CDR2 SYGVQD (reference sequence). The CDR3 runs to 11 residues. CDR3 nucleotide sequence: TGCGCCAGCAGCGACAGTCGCGAGCAGTACTTC. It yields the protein CASSDSREQYF.

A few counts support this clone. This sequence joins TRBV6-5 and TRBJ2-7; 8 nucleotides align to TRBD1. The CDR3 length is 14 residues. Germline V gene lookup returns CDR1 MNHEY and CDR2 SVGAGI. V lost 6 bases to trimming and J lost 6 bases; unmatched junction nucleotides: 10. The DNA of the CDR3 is TGTGCCAGCAGAACGGAGACAGGGGAACGCGAGCAGTACTTC. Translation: CASRTETGEREQYF.

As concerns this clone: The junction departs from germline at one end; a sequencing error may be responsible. CDR3 DNA sequence: TGCAGCGTTGAAGATTTGGGGGGGAAGTCGGGGGCCAACGCCCTGACTTTC. Translating it yields CSVEDLGGKSGANALTF. The chain links TRBV29-1 to TRBJ2-6; possible D gene TRBD2, 7 bases. The CDR3 runs to 17 residues. The germline gives CDR1 SQVTM, CDR2 ANQGSEA.

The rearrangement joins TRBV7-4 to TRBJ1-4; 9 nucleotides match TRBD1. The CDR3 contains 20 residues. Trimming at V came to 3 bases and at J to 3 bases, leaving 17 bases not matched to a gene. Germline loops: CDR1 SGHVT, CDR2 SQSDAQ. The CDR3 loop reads CASSFPPGQGSLPANEKLFF. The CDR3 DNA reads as TGTGCCAGCAGCTTTCCTCCGGGACAGGGTTCCCTCCCAGCTAATGAAAAACTGTTTTTT.

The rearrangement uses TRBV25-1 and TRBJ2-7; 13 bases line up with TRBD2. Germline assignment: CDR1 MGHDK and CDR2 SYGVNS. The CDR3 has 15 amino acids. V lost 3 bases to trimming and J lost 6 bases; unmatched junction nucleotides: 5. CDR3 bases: TGTGCCAGCAGTGAGAGGGGGACTAGCGGGGTCGAGCAGTACTTC. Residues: CASSERGTSGVEQYF.

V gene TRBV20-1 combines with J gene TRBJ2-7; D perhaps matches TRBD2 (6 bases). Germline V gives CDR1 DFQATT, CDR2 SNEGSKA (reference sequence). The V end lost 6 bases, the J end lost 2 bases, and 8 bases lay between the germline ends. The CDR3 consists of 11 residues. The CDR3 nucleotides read TGCAGTGCGGGCGGGGCCTACGAGCAGTACTTC. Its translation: CSAGGAYEQYF.

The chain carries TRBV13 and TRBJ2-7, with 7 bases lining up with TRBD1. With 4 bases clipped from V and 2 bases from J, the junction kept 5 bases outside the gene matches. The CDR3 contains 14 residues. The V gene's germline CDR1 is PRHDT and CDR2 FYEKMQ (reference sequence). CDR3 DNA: TGTGCCAGCAGCTCGGACAGGATGGCCTACGAGCAGTACTTC. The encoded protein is CASSSDRMAYEQYF.

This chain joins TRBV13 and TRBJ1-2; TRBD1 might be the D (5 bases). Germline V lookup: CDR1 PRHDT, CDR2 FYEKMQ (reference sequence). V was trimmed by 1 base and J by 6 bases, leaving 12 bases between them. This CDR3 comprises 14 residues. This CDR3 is CASSLADGADGYTF. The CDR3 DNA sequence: TGTGCCAGCAGCTTAGCTGATGGGGCCGATGGCTACACCTTC.

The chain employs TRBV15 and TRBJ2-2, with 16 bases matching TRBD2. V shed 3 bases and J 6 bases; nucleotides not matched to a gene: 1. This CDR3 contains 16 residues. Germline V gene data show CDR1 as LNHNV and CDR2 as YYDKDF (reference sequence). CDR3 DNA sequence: TGTGCCACCAGCAGGGGACTAGCGGGAGGGTCCGGGGAGCTGTTTTTT. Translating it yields CATSRGLAGGSGELFF.

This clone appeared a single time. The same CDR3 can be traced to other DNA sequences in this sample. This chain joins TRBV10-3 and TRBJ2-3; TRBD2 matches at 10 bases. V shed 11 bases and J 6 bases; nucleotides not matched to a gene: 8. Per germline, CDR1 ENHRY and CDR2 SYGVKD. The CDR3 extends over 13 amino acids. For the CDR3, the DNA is TGTGCCGCATCTAGCGGGAGAACGGATACGCAGTATTTT. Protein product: CAASSGRTDTQYF.

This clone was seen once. The CDR3 DNA reads as TGTGCCAGCAGTTCCGAGGGACAGGGGGCCCCGGATGAGCAGTTCTTC. Encoded protein: CASSSEGQGAPDEQFF. The chain uses TRBV6-5 and TRBJ2-1, with 12 positions matching TRBD1. J was trimmed by 8 bases and V by 4 bases; bases with no gene match: 9. Per the germline V gene, CDR1 is MNHEY and CDR2 is SVGAGI. The CDR3 length is 16 residues.